The entry below describes one T cell receptor (beta chain). Antigen: not known. Treatment reported: over 15 received Ad26.COV2.S at low or high dose, single or two shots; several received placebo; per-sample allocation not given. Vaccine and placebo recipients were sampled on day 63 after the first injection. This sample was taken from a study of Ad26.COV2.S vaccination and SARS-CoV-2 variants. Looking at the study overall: Donor got 5x10^10 or 1x10^11 viral particles of Ad26.COV2.S. The study's findings and limits: Researchers reported similar non-spike TCR breadth in vaccine and placebo recipients.

Germline loops: CDR1 SGHKS, CDR2 YYEKEE (reference sequence). The CDR3 has 14 residues. The junction had 4 bases not matched to a gene; V was cut back by 5 bases and J by 0 bases. Profiled with immunoSEQ multiplex PCR; TCRdb holds only in-frame clones, not every one. The sample has roughly 320,000 clones; roughly 87% are singletons. The material sequenced was peripheral blood, taken in a trial of Ad26.COV2.S vaccine versus placebo. This receptor was obtained from a person aged 18 to 65 who received the Ad26.COV2.S COVID-19 vaccine or a placebo. The V gene is TRBV5-5, the J gene TRBJ1-1; 7 positions agree with TRBD1. CDR3 region: CASSQGTVNTEAFF. The DNA for the CDR3 is TGTGCCAGCAGTCAGGGGACAGTGAACACTGAAGCTTTCTTT.